This T cell receptor beta chain was recovered during a study of immune characterization of retroperitoneal liposarcoma. This clonotype was detected once. From the PCR reads, TCRdb called clonotypes with MiXCR, one entry per CDR3 protein. The sample records approximately 3,100 distinct CDR3 sequences, around 29% being singletons. The sequencing sample was made of tumor tissue. The sequence came from a female donor with retroperitoneal liposarcoma.

CDR3 amino acids: CASSGAYGGNQPQHF. In DNA form, the CDR3 reads TGTGCCAGCTCAGGGGCATATGGGGGTAATCAGCCCCAGCATTTT. The V call is TRBV18, the J call TRBJ1-5; a possible D gene is TRBD1 (5 bases). This CDR3 region has 15 residues. The germline V gene encodes CDR1 KGHSH and CDR2 LQKENI. Trimming shortened V by 5 bases and J by 4 bases, and 15 bases separated the two germline ends.